This TCR beta chain was obtained from a study of cytomegalovirus exposure and HLA in healthy donors. Study at large: Previous work identified roughly 120 million unique TCR beta sequences from approximately 190 million T cells. Regarding the study as a whole: The listing of 150 to 200 TCR beta chains classed them as cytomegalovirus-associated.

Researchers ran the PCR with 60 Vbeta and 13 Jbeta primers. Original analysis: In a later analysis, of tens of millions of unique beta chains, around 9.9 million appeared in at least two donors. The data were produced by immunoSEQ multiplex PCR, yet TCRdb's version contains in-frame clones alone and is incomplete. That table gives V, J and clone size, and the DNA gave D and trimming. The sample has about 150,000 clones, roughly 75% seen once. As to this clone: Its specificity is unknown.

The V gene's germline CDR1 is SGHRS and CDR2 YFSETQ. V trimming: 4 bases; J trimming: 7 bases; junction bases outside the gene matches: 10. The CDR3 consists of 16 residues. The rearrangement uses TRBV5-1 and TRBJ2-2, with 10 nucleotides matching TRBD2. The clonotype comes from a young man in good health and CMV-seronegative. Sequencing input: PBMCs. CDR3 nucleotides: TGCGCCAGCAGCACGGACTTAGCGGGAGGTCGCGGGGAGCTGTTTTTT. Its protein is CASSTDLAGGRGELFF.